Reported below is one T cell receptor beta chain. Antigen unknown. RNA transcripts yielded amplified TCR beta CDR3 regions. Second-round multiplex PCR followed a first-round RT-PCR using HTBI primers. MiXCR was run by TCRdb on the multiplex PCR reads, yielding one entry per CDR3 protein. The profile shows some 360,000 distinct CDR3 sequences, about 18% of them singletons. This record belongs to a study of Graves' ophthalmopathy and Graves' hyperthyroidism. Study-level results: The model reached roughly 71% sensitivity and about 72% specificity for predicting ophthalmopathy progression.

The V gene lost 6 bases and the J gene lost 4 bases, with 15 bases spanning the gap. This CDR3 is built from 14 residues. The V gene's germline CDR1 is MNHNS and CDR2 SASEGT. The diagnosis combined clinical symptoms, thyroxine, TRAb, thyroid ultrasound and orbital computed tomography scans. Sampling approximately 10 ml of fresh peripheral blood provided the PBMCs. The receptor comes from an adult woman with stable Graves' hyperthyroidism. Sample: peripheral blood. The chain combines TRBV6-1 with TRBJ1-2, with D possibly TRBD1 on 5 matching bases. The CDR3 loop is CASRDTATIYGYTF. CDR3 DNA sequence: TGTGCCAGCAGGGACACGGCGACCATCTATGGCTACACCTTC.